This entry lists 7 T cell receptor beta chains sequenced from one sample in a study of Ad26.COV2.S vaccination and SARS-CoV-2 variants. Documented treatment: 19 received Ad26.COV2.S at low or high dose, single or two shots; roughly five received placebo; per-sample allocation not given. On day 63 after the first injection, vaccine and placebo recipients gave samples. TCRdb keeps only in-frame clones here, not all; method: immunoSEQ multiplex PCR. The sample shows roughly 410,000 clones, approximately 83% of them seen only once. Sequences were derived from peripheral blood, sampled in a trial of Ad26.COV2.S vaccine versus placebo. Source of these receptors: a person aged 18-60 years who received the Ad26.COV2.S COVID-19 vaccine or a placebo.

This chain connects TRBV5-4 to TRBJ1-4; D is uncertain. The CDR3 runs to 14 residues. With 0 bases removed from V and 8 bases from J, the gap between germline ends came to 11 bases. CDR1 is SGHNT, CDR2 YYREEE, per germline (reference sequence). The chain's CDR3 is CASSLESSSEKLFF. The CDR3, as DNA: TGTGCCAGCAGCTTGGAGTCGAGCAGCGAAAAACTGTTTTTT.

This clone has more than one count but fewer than ten. The chain recombines TRBV4-2 with TRBJ1-1, with TRBD1 as a possible D gene (6 bases). This CDR3 spans 15 amino acids. Germline-derived CDR1 and CDR2 are LGHNA and YNFKEQ. The V and J ends lost 3 bases and 5 bases respectively, with 16 bases between them. The DNA of the CDR3 is TGTGCCAGCAGCCAGGGGACTCAGGGGAGGACTGAAGCTTTCTTT. It specifies CASSQGTQGRTEAFF.

This clone was observed a single time. The chain links TRBV30 to TRBJ1-1; TRBD1 aligns across 10 bases. V lost 4 bases and J lost 5; bases outside the gene matches: 10. Germline V gene data show CDR1 as GTSNPN and CDR2 as SVGIG (reference sequence). CDR3 length: 15 residues. DNA for the CDR3: TGTGCCTGGACCCTTGTAGGACAGGGGGGTACTGAAGCTTTCTTT. Translation: CAWTLVGQGGTEAFF.

The rearrangement uses TRBV10-1 and TRBJ1-4; 9 bases agree with TRBD1. The CDR3 totals 15 residues. CDR1 and CDR2 (germline): WNHNN, SYGVQD (reference sequence). V lost 11 bases and J lost 5; bases outside the gene matches: 12. CDR3 bases: TGCGCCCCCCGGTACAGGGGGCTTTTGAATGAAAAACTGTTTTTT. Translating gives CAPRYRGLLNEKLFF.

This chain joins TRBV4-1 and TRBJ2-7; tentatively, D is TRBD1 or TRBD2 (5 bases each). The V end was cut by 1 base, the J end by 4 bases, with 11 bases between. Germline V CDR1 and CDR2: MGHRA, YSYEKL. The CDR3 is 14 amino acids. CDR3: CASSQGPGTYEQYF. The CDR3 region has the DNA TGCGCCAGCAGCCAAGGTCCAGGGACGTACGAGCAGTACTTC.

The V and J genes are TRBV7-2 and TRBJ2-5; 7 nucleotides agree with TRBD2. The J segment lost 7 bases and the V segment lost 2 bases, leaving 10 bases of the junction unmatched. CDR1 and CDR2 from the germline V gene are SGHTA and FQGNSA. This CDR3 is built from 15 residues. CDR3 residues: CASSLNPVAGGTQYF. In DNA, the CDR3 is TGTGCCAGCAGCTTAAATCCGGTAGCGGGTGGGACCCAGTACTTC.

The chain combines TRBV15 with TRBJ1-2; weak D call: TRBD1 (5 bases). This CDR3 comprises 15 residues. Germline-derived CDR1 and CDR2 are LNHNV and YYDKDF (reference sequence). The V gene lost 5 bases and the J gene lost 0 bases, with 13 bases spanning the gap. In DNA, the CDR3 is TGTGCCACCAGCCTTATGGGGGGGACTAACTATGGCTACACCTTC. Its protein is CATSLMGGTNYGYTF.